The 26 T cell receptor beta chains in this list originate from one sample, sequenced in a study of T cell repertoires in cytomegalovirus infection. Each CDR3 protein gets one entry after TCRdb re-called the reads with MiXCR. Among approximately 300,000 distinct CDR3 sequences listed, around 29% were seen once. These TCRs are of unknown antigen specificity. This specimen was cultured PBMCs, taken from culture after CMV antigen stimulation. Source of these receptors: a human donor in good health (CMV status not recorded). Some clones in this sample may be carry-over from other donors' samples.

This clonotype has just a few counts. V gene TRBV18 combines with J gene TRBJ1-5; D may be TRBD1 (6 bases). The CDR3 covers 16 residues. The germline CDR1 and CDR2 sequences are KGHSH and LQKENI. The germline V and J ends were trimmed by 4 bases and 5 bases, with 18 bases remaining between them. Here the CDR3 reads CASSLPGGGTDQPQHF. The CDR3 DNA reads as TGTGCCAGCTCACTGCCCGGAGGGGGGACGGATCAGCCCCAGCATTTT.

This clonotype was seen only a few times. The chain employs TRBV11-2 and TRBJ2-7, with TRBD2 matching 7 bases. CDR1 is SGHAT and CDR2 is FQNNGV in the germline V gene. The V gene end was trimmed by 5 bases and the J gene end by 6 bases; junction bases not matched to a gene: 13. The CDR3 runs 15 residues. This chain's CDR3 is CASSPLVAGVGEQYF. CDR3 nucleotides: TGTGCCAGCAGCCCCCTCGTCGCGGGAGTGGGCGAGCAGTACTTC.

V gene TRBV5-1 combines with J gene TRBJ2-1, with D possibly TRBD1 on 5 matching bases. This CDR3 is 15 amino acids long. Trimming cost V 4 bases and J 5 bases, with 16 bases left between them. Germline CDR1 is SGHRS and CDR2 is YFSETQ. The CDR3 protein is CASSPVPGINNEQFF. CDR3 coding DNA: TGCGCCAGCAGCCCGGTCCCAGGGATTAACAATGAGCAGTTCTTC.

The V call is TRBV10-3, the J call TRBJ1-2; D is uncertain. The V gene's germline CDR1 is ENHRY and CDR2 SYGVKD. This CDR3 has 13 amino acids. V shed 3 bases and J shed 2 bases, with 7 bases lying between them. The CDR3 nucleotides are TGTGCCATCAGTGACGAAGGAAACTATGGCTACACCTTC. It codes for CAISDEGNYGYTF.

This clonotype came up a few times. This rearrangement joins TRBV20-1 to TRBJ1-5, with TRBD1 identical over 7 bases. The CDR3 covers 17 residues. Looked up from germline, CDR1 is DFQATT and CDR2 is SNEGSKA (reference sequence). V lost 3 bases, J lost 0 bases, and 11 bases stayed unmatched. The DNA of the CDR3 is TGCAGTGCTAGGGGTCGGAAACAGGGGTATAGCAATCAGCCCCAGCATTTT. It encodes CSARGRKQGYSNQPQHF.

The CDR3 DNA is TGCAGTGCCCCGGACAGGGGGCAGGCGGAGACCCAGTACTTC. This gives the protein CSAPDRGQAETQYF. This chain joins TRBV20-1 and TRBJ2-5, with 11 bases identical to TRBD1. Germline loops: CDR1 DFQATT, CDR2 SNEGSKA (reference sequence). There are 14 residues in the CDR3. Trimming removed 6 bases from V and 5 bases from J; junction bases left unmatched: 8.

This clonotype is a singleton in its sample. The chain uses TRBV6-5 and TRBJ2-5, with D tentatively TRBD2 (6 bases). The CDR3 has 13 residues. Germline V lookup: CDR1 MNHEY, CDR2 SVGAGI. The V and J ends lost 6 bases and 4 bases respectively, with 12 bases between them. CDR3 nucleotides: TGTGCCAGCAGGACGGGAGATTCAGAGACCCAGTACTTC. It is translated as CASRTGDSETQYF.

The J gene is TRBJ1-1, the V gene TRBV27; D ambiguous. The CDR3 is 17 residues long. The V end was cut by 3 bases, the J end by 0 bases, with 17 bases between. Germline CDR1 and CDR2: MNHEY and SMNVEV (reference sequence). The CDR3: CASSFRRVDQMNTEAFF. The CDR3 bases are TGTGCCAGCAGTTTTCGAAGGGTCGATCAAATGAACACTGAAGCTTTCTTT.

In DNA form, the CDR3 reads TGTGCCAGCAAGGGACTAGCGGGAGCCTACGAGCAGTACTTC. It translates to CASKGLAGAYEQYF. The J gene is TRBJ2-7, the V gene TRBV6-1; 14 nucleotides agree with TRBD2. The germline CDR1 and CDR2 sequences are MNHNS and SASEGT. The CDR3 is made up of 14 amino acids. V was pared by 7 bases and J by 2 bases, with 1 base of the junction left unmatched.

V gene TRBV7-4 combines with J gene TRBJ1-1; 8 bases are shared with TRBD1. The ends lost 6 bases at V and 5 bases at J; junction bases unmatched: 11. Germline CDR1 and CDR2: SGHVT and SQSDAQ. There are 15 residues in the CDR3. CDR3 sequence (DNA): TGTGCCAGCAGACCCCAGGGGGCGCAAGATACTGAAGCTTTCTTT. This sequence encodes CASRPQGAQDTEAFF.

The V call is TRBV29-1, the J call TRBJ1-1; TRBD1 matches 8 bases. The CDR3 is 14 amino acids. The ends lost 1 base at V and 5 bases at J; junction bases unmatched: 6. Germline V gene lookup returns CDR1 SQVTM and CDR2 ANQGSEA. CDR3 amino acids: CSVEGTGQGTEAFF. The CDR3, as DNA: TGCAGCGTTGAAGGGACAGGGCAGGGGACTGAAGCTTTCTTT. Full variable domain (rest looked up from reference TRBV29-1 and TRBJ1-1): SAVISQKPSRDICQRGTSLTIQCQVDSQVTMMFWYRQQPGQSLTLIATANQGSEATYESGFVIDKFPISRPNLTFSTLTVSNMSPEDSSIYLCSVEGTGQGTEAFFGQGTRLTVV.

The V gene is TRBV9, the J gene TRBJ2-7; a possible D gene is TRBD1 (6 bases). V shed 0 bases and J shed 2 bases, with 18 bases lying between them. Germline values: CDR1 SGDLS, CDR2 YYNGEE. This CDR3 has 17 residues. The CDR3 DNA reads as TGTGCCAGCAGCGTAGCCCCCTCCGGGACACTTGCCTACGAGCAGTACTTC. It is translated as CASSVAPSGTLAYEQYF.

The chain joins TRBV9 to TRBJ2-1; weak D call: TRBD2 (6 bases). The CDR3 is 15 amino acids. Germline CDR1 reads SGDLS; CDR2 reads YYNGEE. V was trimmed by 0 bases and J by 6 bases, leaving 13 bases between them. The CDR3 spells CASSVDPSARNEQFF. CDR3 coding DNA: TGTGCCAGCAGCGTAGACCCTAGCGCCCGCAATGAGCAGTTCTTC. The full variable domain, its missing parts supplied by reference TRBV9 and TRBJ2-1, is DSGVTQTPKHLITATGQRVTLRCSPRSGDLSVYWYQQSLDQGLQFLIQYYNGEERAKGNILERFSAQQFPDLHSELNLSSLELGDSALYFCASSVDPSARNEQFFGPGTRLTVL.

The V and J genes are TRBV28 and TRBJ1-1; D unresolved. Germline assignment: CDR1 MDHEN and CDR2 SYDVKM. V was clipped by 6 bases and J by 7 bases, with 12 bases between them. The CDR3 is made up of 12 amino acids. The DNA of the CDR3 is TGTGCCAGCAGCTCGAGGTACGGTGAAGCTTTCTTT. Translating it yields CASSSRYGEAFF. Full variable domain (rest looked up from reference TRBV28 and TRBJ1-1): DVKVTQSSRYLVKRTGEKVFLECVQDMDHENMFWYRQDPGLGLRLIYFSYDVKMKEKGDIPEGYSVSREKKERFSLILESASTNQTSMYLCASSSRYGEAFFGQGTRLTVV.

The chain links TRBV7-9 to TRBJ2-5; 7 nucleotides align to TRBD2. This CDR3 spans 17 amino acids. The germline V gene encodes CDR1 SEHNR and CDR2 FQNEAQ (reference sequence). The junction had 17 bases not matched to a gene; V was cut back by 5 bases and J by 5 bases. The CDR3 protein is CASSPPRGREGWETQYF. The CDR3 region has the DNA TGTGCCAGCAGCCCCCCCCGGGGCAGGGAGGGATGGGAGACCCAGTACTTC. Based on the CDR3 plus reference TRBV7-9 and TRBJ2-5, the full variable domain is DTGVSQNPRHKITKRGQNVTFRCDPISEHNRLYWYRQTLGQGPEFLTYFQNEAQLEKSRLLSDRFSAERPKGSFSTLEIQRTEQGDSAMYLCASSPPRGREGWETQYFGPGTRLLVL.

The rearrangement joins TRBV7-8 to TRBJ2-7; TRBD2 matches 9 bases. Germline CDR1 is SGHVS and CDR2 is FQNEAQ. The CDR3 is made up of 16 amino acids. With V trimmed by 0 bases and J by 6 bases, 9 bases remained unmatched. CDR3 in DNA: TGTGCCAGCAGCTTAGCGAGGGTAGCGGGAGCTGCCGAGCAGTACTTC. Translated: CASSLARVAGAAEQYF.

The chain uses TRBV5-1 and TRBJ2-4; the match to TRBD2 covers 9 bases. V dropped 0 bases and J dropped 2; count of bases not matched to a gene: 3. This CDR3 has 16 amino acids. The germline gives CDR1 SGHRS, CDR2 YFSETQ. CDR3 nucleotide sequence: TGCGCCAGCAGCTTGGGGACTAGCGTGTCCAAAAACATTCAGTACTTC. This codes for CASSLGTSVSKNIQYF.

The rearrangement joins TRBV28 to TRBJ2-1; 9 bases fit TRBD2. This CDR3 has 13 residues. Germline CDR1 reads MDHEN; CDR2 reads SYDVKM. Trimming at V came to 5 bases and at J to 8 bases, leaving 4 bases not matched to a gene. The CDR3 nucleotides are TGTGCCAGCAGTCGCGGGAGGGTCGATGAGCAGTTCTTC. The encoded protein is CASSRGRVDEQFF.

The CDR3, as DNA: TGTGCCAGTAGTTTACAGGGTCAGGACACTGAAGCTTTCTTT. Encoded protein: CASSLQGQDTEAFF. The chain employs TRBV19 and TRBJ1-1; tentatively, D is TRBD1 (6 bases). V lost 5 bases and J lost 3, with 13 bases in between. The CDR3 contains 14 residues. From germline, CDR1 is LNHDA and CDR2 SQIVND (reference sequence).

This chain connects TRBV7-6 to TRBJ1-5; D is possibly TRBD1 (6 bases). Trimming took off 1 base at V and 0 bases at J, with 13 bases between the two ends. This CDR3 contains 17 residues. Germline V gene sequence: CDR1 SGHVS, CDR2 FNYEAQ. For the CDR3, the DNA is TGTGCCAGCAGCTTAGAGGGGCAGGGGTATAGCAATCAGCCCCAGCATTTT. It translates to CASSLEGQGYSNQPQHF.

The V gene is TRBV15, the J gene TRBJ2-5; 9 bases agree with TRBD2. Per the germline V gene, CDR1 is LNHNV and CDR2 is YYDKDF (reference sequence). With 0 bases clipped from V and 4 bases from J, the junction kept 6 bases outside the gene matches. There are 16 residues in the CDR3. CDR3 coding DNA: TGTGCCACCAGCAGAGATGGGGCGACTAGCGGAGAGACCCAGTACTTC. As protein: CATSRDGATSGETQYF.

The rearrangement uses TRBV7-2 and TRBJ2-7; 7 nucleotides align to TRBD2. Per the germline V gene, CDR1 is SGHTA and CDR2 is FQGNSA. V dropped 2 bases and J dropped 3; count of bases not matched to a gene: 10. CDR3 length: 16 amino acids. The DNA of the CDR3 is TGTGCCAGCAGCTTAAGGCTAGCGGCCCCTATCTACGAGCAGTACTTC. Translation gives CASSLRLAAPIYEQYF.

In this sample, this clonotype turned up many times. The chain uses TRBV7-2 and TRBJ2-7, with D possibly being TRBD1 (6 bases). This CDR3 spans 13 amino acids. Trimming removed 4 bases from V and 6 bases from J, with 13 bases in between. Germline V gene data show CDR1 as SGHTA and CDR2 as FQGNSA. CDR3: CASSWNRAGEQYF. The DNA of the CDR3 is TGTGCCAGCAGCTGGAACAGGGCCGGCGAGCAGTACTTC.

The rearrangement joins TRBV12-3 or TRBV12-4 to TRBJ2-5, with D possibly matching TRBD2 (5 bases). The CDR3 extends over 13 amino acids. Between the trimmed V and J ends, which lost 2 bases and 4 bases, there was a span of 8 bases. CDR3 bases: TGTGCCAGCAGTTTAATCCGGGGAGAGACCCAGTACTTC. It encodes CASSLIRGETQYF.

Written as DNA, the CDR3 is TGTGCCACCAGCAGAGGATGGGGATCCCAAAACAGAGAAGCTTTCTTT. Translation gives CATSRGWGSQNREAFF. The chain recombines TRBV15 with TRBJ1-1, with D unclear. The germline CDR1 and CDR2 sequences are LNHNV and YYDKDF (reference sequence). The CDR3 spans 16 residues. V was shortened by 1 base and J by 8 bases, with 20 bases between the two germline ends.

The chain couples TRBV5-1 to TRBJ2-3, with D unresolved. The germline V gene has CDR1 SGHRS and CDR2 YFSETQ. CDR3 length: 14 residues. V was pared by 5 bases and J by 0 bases, with 10 bases between. The CDR3 loop is CASSWSRSTDTQYF. In nucleotides, the CDR3 is TGCGCCAGCAGTTGGAGCAGAAGCACAGATACGCAGTATTTT. Full variable domain (remainder filled in from reference TRBV5-1 and TRBJ2-3): KAGVTQTPRYLIKTRGQQVTLSCSPISGHRSVSWYQQTPGQGLQFLFEYFSETQRNKGNFPGRFSGRQFSNSRSEMNVSTLELGDSALYLCASSWSRSTDTQYFGPGTRLTVL.